Sequencing of this TCR beta chain was carried out in a study of T-cell reconstitution after alpha-beta-depleted transplantation in children. Whole-study results and caveats: Two months or so post-transplant, alpha-beta T cells reportedly derived from several hundred expanded graft clones. Newly produced T cells mostly provided counts and TCRbeta diversity after one year, as hyperexpanded clones declined.

With regard to this clonotype: Antigen specificity is unknown.

Preparation of the TCRbeta library used unique molecular identifiers. TCRdb passed the PCR reads through MiXCR, listing each CDR3 protein once. Of some 87,000 distinct CDR3 sequences detected, roughly 16% appear once; the ten largest clones hold around a fifth. Germline V gene data show CDR1 as SEHNR and CDR2 as FQNEAQ (reference sequence). The CDR3 loop spans 11 amino acids. V was cut by 6 bases and J by 3 bases, with 4 bases left in between. The receptor's source is a male patient aged 2 to 10 who had a stem cell transplant for acute lymphoblastic leukemia, so the T cells may come from the graft donor. The sequencing used PBMCs, mostly from graft donor cells, collected 180 days after TCRalphabeta/CD19-depleted stem cell transplant. The rearrangement uses TRBV7-9 and TRBJ2-3, with D unclear. Here the CDR3 DNA reads TGTGCCAGCAGGAGAACAGATACGCAGTATTTT. It yields the protein CASRRTDTQYF.